Listed below are T cell receptor beta chains from one sample, sequenced in a study of blood T cell repertoires in COVID-19. Assay used: immunoSEQ multiplex PCR; TCRdb lists only in-frame clones, some missing. Of nearly 200,000 clones detected, 86% appear once; the ten largest clones hold 0.65% to 0.95%. Sequenced: peripheral blood. The receptors come from a woman between 65 and 79 years old with acute or convalescent COVID-19. Both conserved end residues are part of each CDR3. Each record gives: clone size, D gene, V gene, J gene, CDR3 DNA, CDR3 protein. A D gene is named only where the DNA matches it firmly. Clone size appears in some rows only: once, few, many, or a class for an expanded clone.

clone_size: .
d_call: TRBD1
v_call: TRBV27
j_call: TRBJ1-4
cdr3_nt: TGTGCCAGCAGTGGCTCCGGGACAGGGGTTGAAAAACTGTTTTTT
cdr3_aa: CASSGSGTGVEKLFF

clone_size: .
d_call: TRBD1
v_call: TRBV28
j_call: TRBJ1-4
cdr3_nt: TGTGCCAGCAGTACAGGGGGCGCTACTAATGAAAAACTGTTTTTT
cdr3_aa: CASSTGGATNEKLFF

clone_size: .
d_call: .
v_call: TRBV24-1
j_call: TRBJ1-5
cdr3_nt: TGTGCCACCAGTTCGGGGGAACGGTCGAGCAATCAGCCCCAGCATTTT
cdr3_aa: CATSSGERSSNQPQHF

clone_size: .
d_call: .
v_call: TRBV19
j_call: TRBJ2-2
cdr3_nt: TGTGCCAGTAGTATAGGACAGACCACCGGGGAGCTGTTTTTT
cdr3_aa: CASSIGQTTGELFF

clone_size: .
d_call: TRBD1
v_call: TRBV18
j_call: TRBJ2-4
cdr3_nt: TGTGCCAGCTCACCCGGGACAGGGAAAAACATTCAGTACTTC
cdr3_aa: CASSPGTGKNIQYF

clone_size: few
d_call: TRBD1
v_call: TRBV6-5
j_call: TRBJ2-1
cdr3_nt: TGTGCCAGCAGTACCGGGACAGGGCCCCTCAATGAGCAGTTCTTC
cdr3_aa: CASSTGTGPLNEQFF

clone_size: once
d_call: .
v_call: TRBV9
j_call: TRBJ1-2
cdr3_nt: TGTGCCAGCAGCGTAGACTCCTCGTTAGGCTACACCTTC
cdr3_aa: CASSVDSSLGYTF

clone_size: .
d_call: TRBD2
v_call: TRBV5-4
j_call: TRBJ2-3
cdr3_nt: TGTGCCAGCAGCCCCAGGAAAACTAGCGGGAGGGCCACAGATACGCAGTATTTT
cdr3_aa: CASSPRKTSGRATDTQYF

clone_size: once
d_call: .
v_call: TRBV19
j_call: TRBJ1-3
cdr3_nt: TGTGCCAGTAGTACCCCATCCGGAGGGTCCGGAAACACCATATATTTT
cdr3_aa: CASSTPSGGSGNTIYF

clone_size: .
d_call: TRBD1
v_call: TRBV10-3
j_call: TRBJ2-1
cdr3_nt: TGTGCCATCAGTGAGTCGACGGGACAGCTCTACAATGAGCAGTTCTTC
cdr3_aa: CAISESTGQLYNEQFF

clone_size: .
d_call: TRBD2
v_call: TRBV6-1
j_call: TRBJ2-1
cdr3_nt: TGTGCCAGCAGTGAATTGGCACTAGCGGGAGTCAGGCTAGAGCAGTTCTTC
cdr3_aa: CASSELALAGVRLEQFF

clone_size: .
d_call: TRBD2
v_call: TRBV27
j_call: TRBJ2-1
cdr3_nt: TGTGCCAGCAGTCGGCTAGCGGGGGGGGCCTACAATGAGCAGTTCTTC
cdr3_aa: CASSRLAGGAYNEQFF

clone_size: .
d_call: .
v_call: TRBV5-1
j_call: TRBJ1-2
cdr3_nt: TGCGCCAGCACCCCCCGGACAGCAAAGCCATTC
cdr3_aa: CASTPRTAKPF

clone_size: few
d_call: .
v_call: TRBV7-2
j_call: TRBJ1-5
cdr3_nt: TGTGCCAGCAGCTTAGAGAGTGGGGGCGATCAGCCCCAGCATTTT
cdr3_aa: CASSLESGGDQPQHF

clone_size: .
d_call: .
v_call: TRBV28
j_call: TRBJ1-1
cdr3_nt: TGTGCCAGCAGTTTAATTACAGCATACACTGAAGCTTTCTTT
cdr3_aa: CASSLITAYTEAFF

clone_size: .
d_call: .
v_call: TRBV18
j_call: TRBJ2-2
cdr3_nt: TGTGCCAGCTCACCTAATCCGGGACACCACACCGGGGAGCTGTTTTTT
cdr3_aa: CASSPNPGHHTGELFF

clone_size: .
d_call: TRBD2
v_call: TRBV4-1
j_call: TRBJ2-1
cdr3_nt: TGCGCCAGCAGCCCCGAAGGGACTAGCGAGTACAATGAGCAGTTCTTC
cdr3_aa: CASSPEGTSEYNEQFF

clone_size: .
d_call: TRBD2
v_call: TRBV7-2
j_call: TRBJ2-7
cdr3_nt: TGTGCCAGCAGCCCGTGGGCGGGAGGTGGGTACGAGCAGTACTTC
cdr3_aa: CASSPWAGGGYEQYF

clone_size: .
d_call: TRBD2
v_call: TRBV5-1
j_call: TRBJ2-1
cdr3_nt: TGCGCCAGCAGCTTCCTGACTAGCGGGGGGGCCGGATACAATGAGCAGTTCTTC
cdr3_aa: CASSFLTSGGAGYNEQFF

clone_size: .
d_call: .
v_call: TRBV20-1
j_call: TRBJ2-7
cdr3_nt: TGCAGTGCTAGTTGGCTAGGTGGGTCCTACGAGCAGTACTTC
cdr3_aa: CSASWLGGSYEQYF

clone_size: .
d_call: .
v_call: TRBV19
j_call: TRBJ1-1
cdr3_nt: TGTGCCAGTACCACCAAGGCCGGAGGGAGAGCTTTCTTT
cdr3_aa: CASTTKAGGRAFF

clone_size: .
d_call: TRBD1
v_call: TRBV5-1
j_call: TRBJ1-2
cdr3_nt: TGCGCCAGCAGCCTATCGGGACAGGGGGACGGCTACACCTTC
cdr3_aa: CASSLSGQGDGYTF